This entry lists 21 T cell receptor beta chains sequenced from one sample in a study of T cell repertoires in cytomegalovirus infection. TCRdb reprocessed the reads with MiXCR, giving one entry per CDR3 protein. The sample gives hundreds of thousands of distinct CDR3 sequences, about 33% of which show up once; 13% is in the top ten. No antigen has been assigned to these receptors. The sequencing used cultured CD8+ T cells from PBMCs, collected from culture after CMV antigen stimulation. All receptors come from a human donor in good health (CMV status not recorded). Some clones in this sample may be carry-over from other donors' samples.

This clonotype occurred a few times. The chain combines TRBV27 with TRBJ1-5; D gene uncertain. CDR3 length: 14 amino acids. The ends were cut back, 3 bases at V and 4 bases at J, with 10 bases in the middle. Germline CDR1 reads MNHEY; CDR2 reads SMNVEV (reference sequence). CDR3 in DNA: TGTGCCAGCAGTTTCGGACTCCGGAATCAGCCCCAGCATTTT. Its protein is CASSFGLRNQPQHF.

This rearrangement joins TRBV6-5 to TRBJ2-2; possible D gene TRBD2, 5 bases. With 0 bases removed from V and 2 bases from J, the gap between germline ends came to 10 bases. Germline values: CDR1 MNHEY, CDR2 SVGAGI. This CDR3 has 16 amino acids. The CDR3: CASSYSITSNTGELFF. DNA for the CDR3: TGTGCCAGCAGTTACTCGATAACTAGTAACACCGGGGAGCTGTTTTTT.

This sequence joins TRBV19 and TRBJ2-2, with no clear D. Germline V lookup: CDR1 LNHDA, CDR2 SQIVND (reference sequence). The V and J ends lost 3 bases and 4 bases respectively, with 6 bases between them. The length of the CDR3 is 13 residues. The CDR3 DNA is TGTGCCAGTAGTATGAGCACCACCGGGGAGCTGTTTTTT. Its translation is CASSMSTTGELFF. The whole variable domain, remainder taken from reference TRBV19 and TRBJ2-2, is DGGITQSPKYLFRKEGQNVTLSCEQNLNHDAMYWYRQDPGQGLRLIYYSQIVNDFQKGDIAEGYSVSREKKESFPLTVTSAQKNPTAFYLCASSMSTTGELFFGEGSRLTVL.

This clonotype was recorded many times. This sequence joins TRBV7-2 and TRBJ2-2; no reliable D call. The CDR3 is 17 residues long. Per the germline V gene, CDR1 is SGHTA and CDR2 is FQGNSA. Trimming left V 5 bases short and J 0 bases short, with 16 bases between. CDR3 in DNA: TGTGCCAGCAGCGAACCCGCTAAAGGGCCGAACACCGGGGAGCTGTTTTTT. This translates into CASSEPAKGPNTGELFF.

This clonotype was seen only a few times. The rearrangement joins TRBV27 to TRBJ2-1; D is uncertain. The germline V gene encodes CDR1 MNHEY and CDR2 SMNVEV (reference sequence). V dropped 5 bases and J dropped 4 bases, with 9 bases sitting between them. The CDR3 sequence is 13 residues long. CDR3 protein: CASSIRAYNEQFF. The CDR3 DNA reads as TGTGCCAGCAGTATAAGGGCTTACAATGAGCAGTTCTTC.

This clonotype was counted a few times. The V call is TRBV28, the J call TRBJ2-3; no firm D call. This CDR3 comprises 14 residues. Trimming left V 3 bases short and J 0 bases short, with 7 bases between. Germline V gene data show CDR1 as MDHEN and CDR2 as SYDVKM. The CDR3 loop is CASSLYRSTDTQYF. Written as DNA, the CDR3 is TGTGCCAGCAGTTTGTATAGGAGCACAGATACGCAGTATTTT. The whole variable domain, filled in from reference TRBV28 and TRBJ2-3, reads DVKVTQSSRYLVKRTGEKVFLECVQDMDHENMFWYRQDPGLGLRLIYFSYDVKMKEKGDIPEGYSVSREKKERFSLILESASTNQTSMYLCASSLYRSTDTQYFGPGTRLTVL.

This chain connects TRBV7-9 to TRBJ2-1; either TRBD1 or TRBD2 may fit D (5 bases each). Germline CDR1 reads SEHNR; CDR2 reads FQNEAQ (reference sequence). The V end lost 5 bases, the J end lost 4 bases, and 18 bases lay between the germline ends. This CDR3 region has 16 residues. The CDR3 loop reads CASSTYEGRSYNEQFF. The CDR3 DNA reads as TGTGCCAGCAGCACCTACGAGGGGCGGAGTTACAATGAGCAGTTCTTC.

This clonotype was seen more than once but under ten times. The chain carries TRBV7-6 and TRBJ2-7, with no clear D. The CDR3 consists of 14 residues. Germline assignment: CDR1 SGHVS and CDR2 FNYEAQ. V was clipped by 3 bases and J by 2 bases, with 11 bases between them. CDR3 coding DNA: TGTGCCAGCAGCTTTATTACATCTCCCTACGAGCAGTACGTC. Translated: CASSFITSPYEQYV.

This clonotype was seen a handful of times. The V call is TRBV4-1, the J call TRBJ2-5, with D uncertain. With 3 bases removed from V and 1 base from J, the gap between germline ends came to 12 bases. The germline V gene encodes CDR1 MGHRA and CDR2 YSYEKL. The CDR3 consists of 15 residues. The CDR3 region is CASSHEPRPQETQYF. The DNA of the CDR3 is TGCGCCAGCAGCCATGAACCTCGACCCCAAGAGACCCAGTACTTC.

This clonotype occurred a few times. The rearrangement joins TRBV5-1 to TRBJ2-1; D may be TRBD2 (6 bases). The CDR3 consists of 15 residues. Deletions cut 2 bases from V and 8 bases from J, with 17 bases between. Germline CDR1 reads SGHRS; CDR2 reads YFSETQ. CDR3 amino acids: CASSFDGGSMDEQFF. CDR3 DNA: TGCGCCAGCAGCTTCGACGGAGGGAGCATGGATGAGCAGTTCTTC.

The chain combines TRBV7-9 with TRBJ1-2; 9 bases are shared with TRBD1. The CDR3 runs 13 residues. Germline values: CDR1 SEHNR, CDR2 FQNEAQ (reference sequence). V gave up 3 bases and J gave up 11 bases; unmatched junction bases: 7. The CDR3 DNA is TGTGCCAGCAGCTTGGAGGGGACAGGGTTTTACACCTTC. Protein: CASSLEGTGFYTF.

This rearrangement joins TRBV7-4 to TRBJ1-1, with D possibly being TRBD1 (5 bases). Germline CDR1 is SGHVT and CDR2 is SQSDAQ. V lost 5 bases to trimming and J lost 9 bases, with 13 bases between them. The CDR3 runs to 12 residues. The CDR3: CASSDEGLKAFF. The DNA of the CDR3 is TGTGCCAGCAGCGATGAGGGACTCAAAGCTTTCTTT.

This clonotype was counted only a few times. The chain is built from TRBV5-6 and TRBJ2-1, with TRBD1 matching 10 bases. The J segment lost 8 bases and the V segment lost 2 bases, leaving 13 bases of the junction unmatched. Germline loops: CDR1 SGHDT, CDR2 YYEEEE. This CDR3 is 17 amino acids long. The CDR3 reads CASSLSSSGTGDDEQFF. Written as DNA, the CDR3 is TGTGCCAGCAGCTTAAGTTCCTCCGGGACAGGGGATGATGAGCAGTTCTTC.

This clonotype has just a few counts. The rearrangement joins TRBV12-3 or TRBV12-4 to TRBJ2-7; D tentatively reads TRBD1 or TRBD2 (5 bases each). The CDR3 is made up of 15 amino acids. V was pared by 6 bases and J by 0 bases, with 15 bases between. CDR3 DNA: TGTGCCAGCAGGCTCACCGGGACCGGCTCCTACGAGCAGTACTTC. Protein: CASRLTGTGSYEQYF.

This clonotype was recorded a few times. The rearrangement links TRBV10-3 to TRBJ1-1; 7 bases map to TRBD1. After removal of 8 bases from V and 8 bases from J, the junction contained 5 bases not matched to a gene. This CDR3 contains 11 residues. Looked up from germline, CDR1 is ENHRY and CDR2 is SYGVKD. CDR3 sequence reads: CAISDRHEAFF. DNA of the CDR3: TGTGCCATCTCGGACAGGCACGAAGCTTTCTTT.

The chain combines TRBV2 with TRBJ2-2, with D possibly called TRBD1 or TRBD2 (6 bases each). The CDR3 consists of 14 residues. Trimming took off 10 bases at V and 4 bases at J, with 16 bases between the two ends. Per germline, CDR1 SNHLY and CDR2 FYNNEI. The CDR3 DNA reads as TGTGCCACCCTGTTGAAGGGGGGCACCGGGGAGCTGTTTTTT. Translating gives CATLLKGGTGELFF. Full variable domain (remainder filled in from reference TRBV2 and TRBJ2-2): EPEVTQTPSHQVTQMGQEVILRCVPISNHLYFYWYRQILGQKVEFLVSFYNNEISEKSEIFDDQFSVERPDGSNFTLKIRSTKLEDSAMYFCATLLKGGTGELFFGEGSRLTVL.

In its sample, this clonotype was seen once. The conserved final phenylalanine or tryptophan is absent from the CDR3, which likely points to a read error. The genes are TRBV7-3 and TRBJ1-2; D remains ambiguous. V dropped 5 bases and J dropped 0 bases, with 13 bases sitting between them. This CDR3 region has 15 residues. Germline lookup yields CDR1 SGHTA and CDR2 FQGTGA. The CDR3 coding sequence is TGTGCCAGCAGCCCCCCCGCGACGGCTAACTATGGCTACACCTCC. It codes for CASSPPATANYGYTS.

The chain joins TRBV9 to TRBJ2-3, with 9 bases that match TRBD2. The CDR3 is made up of 16 amino acids. J lost 0 bases, V lost 3 bases, and 5 bases had no gene match. The germline gives CDR1 SGDLS, CDR2 YYNGEE. CDR3 region: CASSGSAGGSTDTQYF. The CDR3 bases are TGTGCCAGCAGCGGATCAGCGGGGGGTAGCACAGATACGCAGTATTTT.

This clonotype has just a few counts. The V and J genes are TRBV11-2 and TRBJ2-1; tentative D call: TRBD2 (5 bases). The V end was cut by 2 bases, the J end by 7 bases, with 24 bases between. Germline assignment: CDR1 SGHAT and CDR2 FQNNGV. CDR3 size: 18 residues. The CDR3 DNA sequence: TGTGCCAGCAGCTTAAGAGTGGGTCGGCAGTACGAGCGGAATGAGCAGTTCTTC. It is translated as CASSLRVGRQYERNEQFF.

This sequence joins TRBV27 and TRBJ1-1; D is uncertain. This CDR3 is 16 amino acids long. With 5 bases removed from V and 0 bases from J, the gap between germline ends came to 16 bases. CDR1 and CDR2 from the germline V gene are MNHEY and SMNVEV (reference sequence). DNA for the CDR3: TGTGCCAGCAGTCCCCTCGAGCTCACATTGAACACTGAAGCTTTCTTT. Protein: CASSPLELTLNTEAFF.

This chain uses TRBV11-3 with TRBJ2-1; 14 bases agree with TRBD2. The length of the CDR3 is 18 residues. Germline loops: CDR1 SGHNT, CDR2 YENEEA. J was trimmed by 1 base and V by 5 bases; bases with no gene match: 7. This CDR3 reads CASSPRTSGGPSYNEQFF. CDR3 DNA sequence: TGTGCCAGCAGCCCTAGGACTAGCGGGGGGCCTTCCTACAATGAGCAGTTCTTC.